The clone carrying this T cell receptor (beta chain) was counted at least ten times. Its antigen is undetermined. Using immunoSEQ multiplex PCR, the repertoire was profiled, and TCRdb retains in-frame clones only, with some absent. The sample includes around 340,000 clones, roughly 80% of them seen just once. The data were obtained in a study of shared clonotypes between healthy human individuals. Findings of the study overall: Donor clonotype sharing was expected to depend on sequencing depth.

The sequence was collected from a young man in good health. The sample was memory CD4+ T cells sorted from blood. Subset: CD45RA-negative fraction.

The CDR3 DNA is TGTGCCAGCGCCAAACGAAGCGGGTACGAGCAGTACTTC. Translating it yields CASAKRSGYEQYF. The genes are TRBV6-5 and TRBJ2-7; weak D call: TRBD2 (6 bases). Trimming took off 8 bases at V and 4 bases at J, with 15 bases between the two ends. The CDR3 covers 13 residues. CDR1 MNHEY and CDR2 SVGAGI come from the germline V gene.